These T cell receptor beta chains were read from a single sample in a study of shared T cell receptors in the human thymus. Sequencing was performed with immunoSEQ multiplex PCR; in TCRdb, only in-frame clones are kept and a portion is missing. The sample lists under 450,000 clones; 85% to 95% were seen once. The material sequenced was thymocytes. Receptors originate from a human donor. The CDR3 runs from the conserved cysteine through the conserved F or W.

v_call cdr3_aa
TRBV28 CASRASGQMYSNQPQHF
TRBV6-5 CASSYQLAGGNNEQFF
TRBV4-3 CASSHFCQTDTQYF
TRBV7-9 CASSLALVIGDEQFF
TRBV18 CASSHDRVYNEQFF
TRBV28 CASSIPGETNTEAFF
TRBV6-4 CASSPGEAGGYEQYF
TRBV28 CASSPPGSSSNQPQHF
TRBV4-2 CASSQGRGREETQYF
TRBV5-5 CASSVRDRGFASTDTQYF
TRBV2 CANWGGSTDTQYF
TRBV5-1 CASSLDGGRELHEQFF
TRBV27 CASSPRTSLGIAKNIQYF
TRBV7-9 CASSFPGQGGSEKLFF
TRBV25-1 CASRDERPGNTGELFF
TRBV6-1 CASSEAQGSTIVYGYTF
TRBV4-1 CASSPRESQETQYF
TRBV7-2 CASSYWDSQPATNEKLFF
TRBV28 CASSRFEREGFFSGDTQYF
TRBV6-1 CASSEARETGGPNEQFF
TRBV27 CASSLRNLQGNQPQHF
TRBV7-6 CASSPGTGEETQYF
TRBV6-4 CASSDPCSYEQYF
TRBV15 CATSGPDRANQPQHF
TRBV5-1 CASSPYRHLAKNIQYF
TRBV18 CASSPRKQPKGNTQYF
TRBV6-5 CASYQGRGLTEAFF
TRBV19 CASSLGVGNQPQHF